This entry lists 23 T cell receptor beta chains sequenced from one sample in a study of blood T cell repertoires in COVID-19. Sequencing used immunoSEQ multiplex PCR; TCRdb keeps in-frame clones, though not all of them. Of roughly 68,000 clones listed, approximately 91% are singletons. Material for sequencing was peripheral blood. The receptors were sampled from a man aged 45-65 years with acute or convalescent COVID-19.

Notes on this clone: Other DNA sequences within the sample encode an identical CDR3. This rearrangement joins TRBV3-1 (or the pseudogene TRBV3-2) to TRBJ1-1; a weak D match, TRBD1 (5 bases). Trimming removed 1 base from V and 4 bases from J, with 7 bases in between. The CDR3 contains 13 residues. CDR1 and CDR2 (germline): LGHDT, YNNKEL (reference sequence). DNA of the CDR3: TGTGCCAGCAGCCAAGCGGGGGGCACTGAAGCTTTCTTT. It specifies CASSQAGGTEAFF.

The DNA of the CDR3 is TGTGCCTGGAGTGGAGGCGGGGGTGGTGAGCAGTTCTTC. Amino acids: CAWSGGGGGEQFF. The chain is built from TRBV30 and TRBJ2-1; 7 bases fit TRBD2. The junction had 6 bases not matched to a gene; V was cut back by 1 base and J by 9 bases. The CDR3 consists of 13 residues. CDR1 and CDR2 from the germline V gene are GTSNPN and SVGIG (reference sequence).

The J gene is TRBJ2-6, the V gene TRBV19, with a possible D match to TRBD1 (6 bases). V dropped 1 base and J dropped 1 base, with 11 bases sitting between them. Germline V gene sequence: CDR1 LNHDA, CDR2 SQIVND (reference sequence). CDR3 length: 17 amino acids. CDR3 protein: CASSIGGPGSGANVLTF. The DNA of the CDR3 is TGTGCCAGTAGTATAGGGGGGCCCGGATCTGGGGCCAACGTCCTGACTTTC.

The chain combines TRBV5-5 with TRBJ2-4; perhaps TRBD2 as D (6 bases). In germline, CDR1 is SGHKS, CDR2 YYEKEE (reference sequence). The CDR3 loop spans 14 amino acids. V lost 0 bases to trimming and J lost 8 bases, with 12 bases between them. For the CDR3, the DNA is TGTGCCAGCAGCTTGGGGGAGGCTAGAGACATTCAGTACTTC. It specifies CASSLGEARDIQYF.

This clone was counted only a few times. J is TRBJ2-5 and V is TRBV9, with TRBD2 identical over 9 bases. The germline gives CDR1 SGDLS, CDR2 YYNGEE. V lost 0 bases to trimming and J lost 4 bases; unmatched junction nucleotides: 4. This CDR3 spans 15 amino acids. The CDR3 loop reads CASSVGAGGGETQYF. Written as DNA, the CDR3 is TGTGCCAGCAGCGTAGGAGCGGGGGGAGGAGAGACCCAGTACTTC.

CDR3 residues: CATVDPGYEQYF. The CDR3 DNA reads as TGTGCCACCGTGGACCCGGGGTACGAGCAGTACTTC. The chain recombines TRBV28 with TRBJ2-7; tentatively, D is TRBD2 (5 bases). V lost 10 bases to trimming and J lost 4 bases, with 14 bases between them. CDR1 is MDHEN and CDR2 is SYDVKM in the germline V gene. The CDR3 has 12 amino acids. Full variable domain (remainder filled in from reference TRBV28 and TRBJ2-7): DVKVTQSSRYLVKRTGEKVFLECVQDMDHENMFWYRQDPGLGLRLIYFSYDVKMKEKGDIPEGYSVSREKKERFSLILESASTNQTSMYLCATVDPGYEQYFGPGTRLTVT.

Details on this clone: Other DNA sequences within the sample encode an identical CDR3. CDR3 nucleotide sequence: TGTGCCACCAGTGACCCCCGACAGGGCAACTATGGCTACACCTTC. Amino acid sequence: CATSDPRQGNYGYTF. The genes are TRBV24-1 and TRBJ1-2; 7 nucleotides align to TRBD1. The germline gives CDR1 KGHDR, CDR2 SFDVKD. Trimming at V came to 4 bases and at J to 2 bases, leaving 6 bases not matched to a gene. The CDR3 sequence is 15 residues long.

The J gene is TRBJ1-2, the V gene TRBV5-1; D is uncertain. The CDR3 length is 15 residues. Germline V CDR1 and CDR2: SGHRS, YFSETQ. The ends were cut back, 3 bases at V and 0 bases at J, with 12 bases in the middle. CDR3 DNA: TGCGCCAGCAGCTCGGGTGCCACCTCTAACTATGGCTACACCTTC. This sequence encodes CASSSGATSNYGYTF. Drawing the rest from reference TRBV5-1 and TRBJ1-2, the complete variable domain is KAGVTQTPRYLIKTRGQQVTLSCSPISGHRSVSWYQQTPGQGLQFLFEYFSETQRNKGNFPGRFSGRQFSNSRSEMNVSTLELGDSALYLCASSSGATSNYGYTFGSGTRLTVV.

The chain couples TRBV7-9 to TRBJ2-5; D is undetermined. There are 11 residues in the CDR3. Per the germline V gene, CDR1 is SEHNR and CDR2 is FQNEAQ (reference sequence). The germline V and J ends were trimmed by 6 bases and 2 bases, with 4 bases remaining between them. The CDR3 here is CASSRQETQYF. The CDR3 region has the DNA TGTGCCAGCAGTCGTCAAGAGACCCAGTACTTC. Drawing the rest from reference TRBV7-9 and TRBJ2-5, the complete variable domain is DTGVSQNPRHKITKRGQNVTFRCDPISEHNRLYWYRQTLGQGPEFLTYFQNEAQLEKSRLLSDRFSAERPKGSFSTLEIQRTEQGDSAMYLCASSRQETQYFGPGTRLLVL.

This CDR3 reads CASSLVQGYNSPLHF. CDR3 coding DNA: TGTGCCAGCAGCTTAGTACAGGGCTATAATTCACCCCTCCACTTT. The chain uses TRBV11-2 and TRBJ1-6; TRBD1 might be the D (6 bases). Trimming took off 1 base at V and 3 bases at J, with 7 bases between the two ends. The CDR3 covers 15 residues. Germline V CDR1 and CDR2: SGHAT, FQNNGV.

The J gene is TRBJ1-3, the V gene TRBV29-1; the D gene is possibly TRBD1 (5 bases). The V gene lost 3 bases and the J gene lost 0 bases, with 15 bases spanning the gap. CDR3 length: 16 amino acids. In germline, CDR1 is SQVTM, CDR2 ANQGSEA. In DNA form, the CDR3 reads TGCAGCGTTGATCAACGGGGCGGGGGCTCTGGAAACACCATATATTTT. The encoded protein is CSVDQRGGGSGNTIYF.

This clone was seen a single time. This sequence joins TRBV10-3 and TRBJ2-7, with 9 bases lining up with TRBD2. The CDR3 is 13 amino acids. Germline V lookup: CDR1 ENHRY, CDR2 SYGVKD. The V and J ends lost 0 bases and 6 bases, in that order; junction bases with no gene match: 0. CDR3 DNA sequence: TGTGCCATCAGTGAGTCGGGACTAGCCGAGCAGTACTTC. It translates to CAISESGLAEQYF.

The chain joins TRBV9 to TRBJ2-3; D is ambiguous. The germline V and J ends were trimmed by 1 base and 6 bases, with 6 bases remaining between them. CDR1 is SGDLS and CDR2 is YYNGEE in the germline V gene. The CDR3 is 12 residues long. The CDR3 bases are TGTGCCAGCAGCGTATATCCGGATACGCAGTATTTT. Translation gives CASSVYPDTQYF.

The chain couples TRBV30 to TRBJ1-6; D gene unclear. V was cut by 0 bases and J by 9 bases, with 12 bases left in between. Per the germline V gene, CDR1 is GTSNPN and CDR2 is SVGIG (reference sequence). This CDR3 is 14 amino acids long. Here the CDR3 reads CAWSVPGVSSPLHF. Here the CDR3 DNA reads TGTGCCTGGAGTGTACCCGGGGTGAGTTCACCCCTCCACTTT.

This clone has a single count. The CDR3 here is CASSSGQGWYF. The CDR3 nucleotides read TGTGCCAGCAGTTCAGGACAGGGGTGGTATTTT. The rearrangement joins TRBV27 to TRBJ2-3; 9 bases match TRBD1. Germline loops: CDR1 MNHEY, CDR2 SMNVEV (reference sequence). The V gene end was trimmed by 4 bases and the J gene end by 14 bases; junction bases not matched to a gene: 4. This CDR3 region has 11 residues.

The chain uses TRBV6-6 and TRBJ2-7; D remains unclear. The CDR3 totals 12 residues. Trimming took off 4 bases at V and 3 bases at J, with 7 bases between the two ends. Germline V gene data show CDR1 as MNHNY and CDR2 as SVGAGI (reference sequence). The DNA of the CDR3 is TGTGCCAGCAGTTCCAACATCTACGAGCAGTACTTC. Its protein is CASSSNIYEQYF.

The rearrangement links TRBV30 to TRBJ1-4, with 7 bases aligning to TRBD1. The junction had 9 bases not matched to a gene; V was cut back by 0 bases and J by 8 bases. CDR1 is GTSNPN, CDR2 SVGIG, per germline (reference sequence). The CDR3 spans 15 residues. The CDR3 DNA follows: TGTGCCTGGAGTGTTCGAGGGGGCAGGGGGGAAAAACTGTTTTTT. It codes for CAWSVRGGRGEKLFF.

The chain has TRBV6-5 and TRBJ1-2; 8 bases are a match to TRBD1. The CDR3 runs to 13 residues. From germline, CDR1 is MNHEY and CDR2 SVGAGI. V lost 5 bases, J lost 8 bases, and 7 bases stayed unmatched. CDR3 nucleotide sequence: TGTGCCAGCAGTCCCCTCGGACAGGGCGGCTACACCTTC. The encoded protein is CASSPLGQGGYTF.

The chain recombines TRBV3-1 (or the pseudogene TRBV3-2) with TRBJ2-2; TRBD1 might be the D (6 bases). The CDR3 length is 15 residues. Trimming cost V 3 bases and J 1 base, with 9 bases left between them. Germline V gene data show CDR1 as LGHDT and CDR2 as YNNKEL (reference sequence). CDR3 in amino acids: CASSHPDRNTGELFF. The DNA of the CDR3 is TGTGCCAGCAGCCACCCGGACAGGAACACCGGGGAGCTGTTTTTT.

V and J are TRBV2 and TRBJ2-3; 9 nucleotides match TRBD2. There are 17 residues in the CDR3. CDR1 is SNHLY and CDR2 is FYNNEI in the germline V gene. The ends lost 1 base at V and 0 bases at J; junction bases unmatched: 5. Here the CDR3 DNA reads TGTGCCAGCAGTGAAGTGGCGGGGGGGAGTAGCACAGATACGCAGTATTTT. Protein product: CASSEVAGGSSTDTQYF.

CDR3 loop: CASSSGQGPYEQYF. The CDR3 DNA sequence: TGTGCCAGCAGCTCGGGACAGGGACCTTACGAGCAGTACTTC. The V call is TRBV5-8, the J call TRBJ2-7; 9 bases line up with TRBD1. The CDR3 contains 14 residues. V lost 3 bases to trimming and J lost 4 bases; unmatched junction nucleotides: 5. Germline values: CDR1 SGHTS, CDR2 YDEGEE.

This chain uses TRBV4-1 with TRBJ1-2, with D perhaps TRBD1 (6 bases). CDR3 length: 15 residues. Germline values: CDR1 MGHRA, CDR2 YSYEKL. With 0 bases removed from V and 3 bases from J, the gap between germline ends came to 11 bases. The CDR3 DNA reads TGCGCCAGCAGCCAAGAAACAGGGCGTCACTATGGCTACACCTTC. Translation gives CASSQETGRHYGYTF.

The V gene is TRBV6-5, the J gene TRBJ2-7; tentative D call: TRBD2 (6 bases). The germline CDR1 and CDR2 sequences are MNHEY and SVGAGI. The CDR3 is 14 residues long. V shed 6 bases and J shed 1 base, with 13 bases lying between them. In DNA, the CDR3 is TGTGCCAGCAGCGCCGGGACTGAGTCCTACGAGCAGTACTTC. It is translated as CASSAGTESYEQYF.